A selection of T cell receptor beta chains follows, all from one sample in a study of CXCR3-negative and CXCR3-positive naive CD8 T cells. TCRdb reprocessed the 5' RACE reads, with one entry per CDR3 protein and no DNA. The sample data list around 40,000 distinct CDR3 sequences. The sequenced sample was memory CD8+ T cells from blood. The receptors were sampled from a human donor in good health. Some clones in this sample may be carry-over from other donors' samples. Both conserved end residues are part of each CDR3. Each record gives: J gene, V gene, clone size, CDR3 protein. Clone size is stated in some rows and not others, as once, few, many or a class when expanded.

J: TRBJ2-1
V: TRBV28
size: .
CDR3: CASSPGGLNEQFF

J: TRBJ2-7
V: TRBV28
size: .
CDR3: CASSYTPEHEQYF

J: TRBJ2-1
V: TRBV5-1
size: .
CDR3: CASSFRQDYNEQFF

J: TRBJ2-1
V: TRBV28
size: .
CDR3: CASSFPSDEQFF

J: TRBJ2-7
V: TRBV10-3
size: .
CDR3: CAISDLGDSSYEQYF

J: TRBJ2-7
V: TRBV29-1
size: .
CDR3: CSVEGDFNYEQYF

J: TRBJ2-1
V: TRBV7-2
size: .
CDR3: CASGPGLAYVGEQFF

J: TRBJ2-7
V: TRBV6-5
size: .
CDR3: CASSYSNRGAPYEPYF

J: TRBJ2-7
V: TRBV21-1
size: .
CDR3: CASSPRTVSYEQYF

J: TRBJ2-7
V: TRBV7-9
size: .
CDR3: CASSLERTYEQYF

J: TRBJ2-1
V: TRBV29-1
size: .
CDR3: CSALTGASNEQFF

J: TRBJ1-2
V: TRBV29-1
size: .
CDR3: CSVEGGRTNYGYTF

J: TRBJ1-5
V: TRBV4-3
size: .
CDR3: CASSQDSGGGQPQHF

J: TRBJ2-4
V: TRBV3-1
size: .
CDR3: CASSQDPLGRGYF

J: TRBJ2-2
V: TRBV24-1
size: large
CDR3: CATSEVGTENTGELFF

J: TRBJ2-5
V: TRBV27
size: .
CDR3: CASSLSPLQLQETQYF

J: TRBJ2-1
V: TRBV5-4
size: .
CDR3: CASSLNSPSGRTYNEQFF

J: TRBJ2-1
V: TRBV20-1
size: .
CDR3: CSPWAGNNKQFF

J: TRBJ2-7
V: TRBV29-1
size: .
CDR3: CSVTGGHNYEQYF

J: TRBJ2-3
V: TRBV6-4
size: .
CDR3: CASSEAGGTDTQYF

J: TRBJ1-5
V: TRBV4-3
size: medium-sized
CDR3: CASSQAAGKGGQPQHF

J: TRBJ2-2
V: TRBV5-1
size: .
CDR3: CASSWAGVTGELFF

J: TRBJ2-3
V: TRBV6-6
size: .
CDR3: CASSHFGRSTDTQYF

J: TRBJ1-2
V: TRBV6-6
size: .
CDR3: CASAAGPAIDGYTF

J: TRBJ1-1
V: TRBV19
size: .
CDR3: CTSSIGTNTEAFF

J: TRBJ1-1
V: TRBV5-1
size: .
CDR3: CASSLDRVNTEAFF

J: TRBJ2-5
V: TRBV20-1
size: .
CDR3: CSARDGTSGRSTETQYF

J: TRBJ1-5
V: TRBV7-9
size: .
CDR3: CASSLEQGARGNQPQHF

J: TRBJ2-7
V: TRBV10-3
size: .
CDR3: CAISDPRQGNSHEQYF

J: TRBJ2-2
V: TRBV14
size: .
CDR3: CASSLPGGPRAGELFF

J: TRBJ2-3
V: TRBV29-1
size: .
CDR3: CSVLPGQSITDTQYF

J: TRBJ2-5
V: TRBV28
size: .
CDR3: CASRQLAGYLETQYF

J: TRBJ1-1
V: TRBV15
size: .
CDR3: CATSRIPGQGARDTEAFF

J: TRBJ2-7
V: TRBV20-1
size: .
CDR3: CSARDGGHDSYEQYF

J: TRBJ1-2
V: TRBV29-1
size: .
CDR3: CSVDMGASGYTF

J: TRBJ2-1
V: TRBV28
size: .
CDR3: CASSLVTAPDEQFF

J: TRBJ2-5
V: TRBV6-2/TRBV6-3
size: .
CDR3: CASSPVGADEETQYF

J: TRBJ1-4
V: TRBV6-5
size: .
CDR3: CASSYSAESNEKLFF

J: TRBJ2-5
V: TRBV29-1
size: .
CDR3: CSVAGDGTQYF

J: TRBJ1-2
V: TRBV4-1
size: .
CDR3: CASSQDRLANDGYTF

J: TRBJ2-7
V: TRBV5-1
size: .
CDR3: CASSRGTDSYEQYF

J: TRBJ2-2
V: TRBV6-4
size: .
CDR3: CASSLSDSNTGELFF

J: TRBJ2-7
V: TRBV5-1
size: .
CDR3: CASSDLDYSYEQYF

J: TRBJ2-7
V: TRBV29-1
size: .
CDR3: CSAGGMGEYEQYF

J: TRBJ2-1
V: TRBV29-1
size: .
CDR3: CSVESRLNEQFF

J: TRBJ2-1
V: TRBV7-3
size: medium-sized
CDR3: CASSLTLYNEQFF

J: TRBJ2-7
V: TRBV12-3/TRBV12-4
size: .
CDR3: CASSQEGLAGTYEQYF

J: TRBJ2-3
V: TRBV15
size: .
CDR3: CATSRGTGSTDTQYF

J: TRBJ2-1
V: TRBV15
size: .
CDR3: CATSREVAGNEQFF

J: TRBJ1-1
V: TRBV7-2
size: .
CDR3: CASSWGWSEAFF

J: TRBJ1-5
V: TRBV27
size: .
CDR3: CASSLTADQPQHF

J: TRBJ1-1
V: TRBV7-9
size: .
CDR3: CASSSAEGTVNTEAFF

J: TRBJ1-1
V: TRBV12-3/TRBV12-4
size: .
CDR3: CASSLSTEAFF

J: TRBJ2-7
V: TRBV21-1
size: .
CDR3: CATPDQREQYF